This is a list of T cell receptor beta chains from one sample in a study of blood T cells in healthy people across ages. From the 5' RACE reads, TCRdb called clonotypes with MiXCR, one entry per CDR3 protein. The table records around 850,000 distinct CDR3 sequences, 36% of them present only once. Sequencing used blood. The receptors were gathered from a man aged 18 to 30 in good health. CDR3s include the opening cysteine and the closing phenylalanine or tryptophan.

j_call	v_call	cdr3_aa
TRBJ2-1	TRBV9	CASSTGTSVYNEQFF
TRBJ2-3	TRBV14	CASSQSFGDWFSTDTQYF
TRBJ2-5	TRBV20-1	CSAREGAARQQETQYF
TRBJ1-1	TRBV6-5	CANSNRESLGAFF
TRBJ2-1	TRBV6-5	CASSGELGFDEQFF
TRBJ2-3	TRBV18	CASSQTATDTQYF
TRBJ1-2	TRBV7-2	CASQSRGDGYTF
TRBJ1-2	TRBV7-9	CASGTGGNYGYTF
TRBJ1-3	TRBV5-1	CASRGGVSSGNTIYF
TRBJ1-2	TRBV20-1	CSARRADYGYTF
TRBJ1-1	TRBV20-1	CSARVPGTEAFF
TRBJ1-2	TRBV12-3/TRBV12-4	CASTPAGYGYTF
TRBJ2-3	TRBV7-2	CASSLAWDGLAFPDTQYF
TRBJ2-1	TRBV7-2	CASSLEVGRGAANNEQFF
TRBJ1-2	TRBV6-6	CASSGQGGSGYTF
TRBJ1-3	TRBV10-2	CAIESSGNTIYF
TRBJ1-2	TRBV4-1	CASSQAGTGGNDGYTF
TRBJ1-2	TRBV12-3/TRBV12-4	CASRAGTGGMDGYTF
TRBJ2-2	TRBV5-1	CASSSQDVTGELFF
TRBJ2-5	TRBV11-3	CASSLSGQGASGQYF
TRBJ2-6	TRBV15	CATSRAFGNRVSGANVLTF
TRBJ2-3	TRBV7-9	CASSPLAADSTDTQYF
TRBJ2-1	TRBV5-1	CASSQSSGDYEQFF
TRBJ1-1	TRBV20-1	CSARDPGQSLNTEAFF
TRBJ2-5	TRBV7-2	CASSSAGRQETQYF
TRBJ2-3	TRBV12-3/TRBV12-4	CASTETTYGTDTQYF
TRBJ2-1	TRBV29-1	CSVQVPAYNEQFF
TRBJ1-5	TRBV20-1	CSARQDSYSNQPQHF
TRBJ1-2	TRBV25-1	CASSAHYYTF
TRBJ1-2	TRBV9	CASSGNRGTYGYTF
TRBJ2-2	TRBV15	CATARGAGTGELFF
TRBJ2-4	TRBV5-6	CASSSTGRLSKNIQYF